The 14 T cell receptor beta chains given below trace back to one sample, sequenced in a study of blood T cell repertoires in COVID-19. Using immunoSEQ multiplex PCR, the repertoire was profiled, and TCRdb retains in-frame clones only, with some absent. Found here are 200,000 or so clones, 88% of them singletons; the top ten hold approximately 1.6%. Material for sequencing was peripheral blood. All receptors come from a man aged 65-85 years with acute or convalescent COVID-19.

The chain joins TRBV18 to TRBJ2-3; D ambiguous. Trimming removed 0 bases from V and 0 bases from J, with 4 bases in between. Germline assignment: CDR1 KGHSH and CDR2 LQKENI. CDR3 length equals 14 residues. The CDR3 DNA follows: TGTGCCAGCTCACCACCGGCTAGCACAGATACGCAGTATTTT. Translated: CASSPPASTDTQYF.

The chain combines TRBV15 with TRBJ2-3; 10 bases are a match to TRBD2. CDR3 length: 16 residues. The V gene end was trimmed by 3 bases and the J gene end by 0 bases; junction bases not matched to a gene: 3. Germline V gene sequence: CDR1 LNHNV, CDR2 YYDKDF (reference sequence). CDR3 in DNA: TGTGCCACCAGCAGGTCTAGCGGGGGTAGCACAGATACGCAGTATTTT. This encodes CATSRSSGGSTDTQYF.

The chain uses TRBV29-1 and TRBJ1-4, with a weak D call TRBD1 (5 bases). V was shortened by 4 bases and J by 13 bases, with 19 bases between the two germline ends. In germline, CDR1 is SQVTM, CDR2 ANQGSEA. The CDR3 sequence is 13 residues long. The CDR3 sequence is CSVVDRHFGGLFF. Written as DNA, the CDR3 is TGCAGCGTTGTAGACAGACACTTCGGGGGACTGTTTTTT.

The V gene is TRBV12-3 or TRBV12-4, the J gene TRBJ1-2; 10 bases align to TRBD1. V lost 5 bases to trimming and J lost 4 bases; unmatched junction nucleotides: 1. CDR3 length: 13 residues. As DNA, the CDR3 is TGTGCCAGCAGTCGGGACAGGGGCTATGGCTACACCTTC. Translation: CASSRDRGYGYTF.

The chain carries TRBV7-8 and TRBJ1-5; tentative D call: TRBD1 (5 bases). Germline CDR1 is SGHVS and CDR2 is FQNEAQ. The CDR3 runs to 15 residues. V dropped 0 bases and J dropped 6 bases, with 12 bases sitting between them. The CDR3 DNA sequence: TGTGCCAGCAGCTTAGCGGGGGGTTTGGGTCAGCCCCAGCATTTT. Its protein product is CASSLAGGLGQPQHF. Complete variable domain (other parts from reference TRBV7-8 and TRBJ1-5): GAGVSQSPRYKVAKRGQDVALRCDPISGHVSLFWYQQALGQGPEFLTYFQNEAQLDKSGLPSDRFFAERPEGSVSTLKIQRTQQEDSAVYLCASSLAGGLGQPQHFGDGTRLSIL.

This chain connects TRBV5-6 to TRBJ1-4; TRBD1 is a possible D gene (5 bases). The CDR3 runs to 15 residues. Germline CDR1 reads SGHDT; CDR2 reads YYEEEE. Trimming removed 4 bases at V and 4 bases at J, with 14 bases between. The CDR3 region has the DNA TGTGCCAGCAGCACCCAGACAGTTCTTAATGAAAAACTGTTTTTT. Translated, it gives CASSTQTVLNEKLFF. The whole variable domain, remainder taken from reference TRBV5-6 and TRBJ1-4, is DAGVTQSPTHLIKTRGQQVTLRCSPKSGHDTVSWYQQALGQGPQFIFQYYEEEERQRGNFPDRFSGHQFPNYSSELNVNALLLGDSALYLCASSTQTVLNEKLFFGSGTQLSVL.

V usage is TRBV2 and J usage is TRBJ1-1, with D perhaps matching TRBD1 (5 bases). Trimming cost V 11 bases and J 5 bases, with 24 bases left between them. The CDR3 length is 15 residues. From germline, CDR1 is SNHLY and CDR2 FYNNEI. The CDR3 loop reads CAGNSGRDRGTEAFF. In DNA form, the CDR3 reads TGTGCCGGCAACAGCGGAAGGGATCGGGGGACTGAAGCTTTCTTT.

The CDR3 DNA is TGTGCCAGCAGCCAACTAGCGGGGAGCTCCTACGAGCAGTACTTC. This sequence encodes CASSQLAGSSYEQYF. The J gene is TRBJ2-7, the V gene TRBV11-2, with 10 bases matching TRBD2. The ends lost 5 bases at V and 0 bases at J; junction bases unmatched: 4. The CDR3 has 15 amino acids. CDR1 is SGHAT and CDR2 is FQNNGV in the germline V gene.

This clone was seen just once. The V gene is TRBV5-4, the J gene TRBJ2-4; TRBD2 might be the D (5 bases). CDR1 and CDR2 from the germline V gene are SGHNT and YYREEE (reference sequence). Trimming cost V 5 bases and J 3 bases, with 15 bases left between them. There are 15 residues in the CDR3. CDR3 bases: TGTGCCAGCAGTCCTACCGGGAACTTCAAAAACATTCAGTACTTC. It specifies CASSPTGNFKNIQYF.

This sequence joins TRBV3-1 (or the pseudogene TRBV3-2) and TRBJ2-1, with D unclear. V gave up 2 bases and J gave up 4 bases, with 15 bases separating them. CDR3 size: 16 residues. The germline CDR1 and CDR2 sequences are LGHDT and YNNKEL (reference sequence). The CDR3 loop reads CASSQSIGVAYNEQFF. CDR3 DNA sequence: TGTGCCAGCAGCCAAAGCATTGGAGTGGCTTACAATGAGCAGTTCTTC.

This clone appeared a few times. This chain links TRBV7-3 with TRBJ2-2, with D uncertain. Germline CDR1 and CDR2: SGHTA and FQGTGA. V was trimmed by 6 bases and J by 3 bases, leaving 5 bases between them. The CDR3 has 12 residues. This CDR3 is CASRLDTGELFF. The DNA for the CDR3 is TGTGCCAGCAGACTGGACACCGGGGAGCTGTTTTTT.

This sequence joins TRBV5-1 and TRBJ2-1, with D perhaps TRBD1 (6 bases). V lost 1 base and J 7 bases, leaving 9 bases between the germline ends. In germline, CDR1 is SGHRS, CDR2 YFSETQ. The CDR3 is made up of 13 amino acids. CDR3 sequence reads: CASSLTGQNEQFF. CDR3 nucleotides: TGCGCCAGCAGCTTGACGGGACAAAATGAGCAGTTCTTC.

V gene TRBV6-1 combines with J gene TRBJ2-7, with a possible D match to TRBD1 (6 bases). From germline, CDR1 is MNHNS and CDR2 SASEGT. V lost 2 bases and J 5 bases, leaving 13 bases between the germline ends. This CDR3 region has 14 residues. The CDR3 DNA is TGTGCCAGCAGTGAATTAGGCAGGGGTGACGAGCAGTACTTC. As protein: CASSELGRGDEQYF.

The rearrangement joins TRBV5-1 to TRBJ1-5; 9 bases align to TRBD1. The V and J ends lost 4 bases and 4 bases, in that order; junction bases with no gene match: 3. The germline CDR1 and CDR2 sequences are SGHRS and YFSETQ. The CDR3 covers 14 residues. CDR3: CASSPGTGNQPQHF. CDR3 in DNA: TGCGCCAGCAGCCCAGGGACAGGGAATCAGCCCCAGCATTTT.